This T cell receptor (beta chain) derives from a study of vaccination effects on CD4 cells after COVID-19. Study-level findings and limits: Whether induced by infection or by vaccine, clones showed marked clonal contraction late after vaccination.

Germline V gene lookup returns CDR1 SGHTA and CDR2 FQGNSA. Trimming took off 1 base at V and 1 base at J, with 7 bases between the two ends. The CDR3 is made up of 14 amino acids. Within the ViraFEST assay, antigen-specific CD4+ T cells underwent expansion with viral peptide pools prior to sequencing. Isolating CD4+ T cells followed roughly ten days of culture. Turning to this clone: Its antigen remains unknown.

Sequencing used immunoSEQ multiplex PCR; TCRdb keeps in-frame clones, though not all of them. The repertoire holds about 54,000 clones, 65% to 90% seen once, with about 2.6% in the top ten. The source was CD4+ T cells from PBMCs cultured with HCoV-229E spike peptides, collected before COVID-19 vaccination. The sequence derives from a human donor who received a COVID-19 vaccine. The chain recombines TRBV7-2 with TRBJ1-2; D is uncertain. CDR3 sequence: CASSLDKYNYGYTF. CDR3 DNA sequence: TGTGCCAGCAGCTTAGACAAGTATAACTATGGCTACACCTTC. The entire variable domain, with the rest obtained from reference TRBV7-2 and TRBJ1-2, is as follows: GAGVSQSPSNKVTEKGKDVELRCDPISGHTALYWYRQSLGQGLEFLIYFQGNSAPDKSGLPSDRFSAERTGGSVSTLTIQRTQQEDSAVYLCASSLDKYNYGYTFGSGTRLTVV.